The subject of this entry is one T cell receptor (beta chain). The target antigen is unknown. V shed 5 bases and J shed 7 bases, with 15 bases lying between them. This CDR3 comprises 15 residues. Germline V lookup: CDR1 MDHEN, CDR2 SYDVKM. Libraries were prepared by immunoSEQ multiplex PCR; TCRdb keeps only in-frame clonotypes and omits some of them. Here the sample spans about 52,000 clones, approximately 88% being singletons. The data were taken from a study of OX40 agonist ivuxolimab in advanced cancers. The wider study: Dose-escalation patients suffered from hepatocellular carcinoma, melanoma, renal cell or head and neck cancer.

Samples of blood were obtained at baseline, on cycle 4 day 1, and on cycle 7 day 1. Notes on the study in general: Some nonresponders also had low normalized T-cell clonal expansion. The study observed clonal expansion of CD4+ and CD8+ blood T cells by week 6 at 0.1 to 3.0 mg/kg.

The clonotype originates from an adult with an advanced solid tumor such as melanoma, head and neck, liver or kidney cancer. The chain recombines TRBV28 with TRBJ1-6, with a weak D call TRBD1 (6 bases). The material was CD4+ or CD8+ T cells sorted from blood, obtained in a trial of the OX40 agonist ivuxolimab. CDR3 sequence (DNA): TGTGCCAGCAGTCAACCGGGACATAGCAATTCACCCCTCCACTTT. Amino acid sequence: CASSQPGHSNSPLHF.